The next 7 T cell receptor beta chains were all read from a single sample in a study of blood T cell repertoires in COVID-19. Repertoires were generated with immunoSEQ multiplex PCR, while TCRdb's copy carries only in-frame clones and drops some. The sample consists of about 200,000 clones, roughly 75% of them appearing once. Sequenced: peripheral blood. These receptors were obtained from a woman aged 70-85 years with acute or convalescent COVID-19.

The rearrangement uses TRBV15 and TRBJ2-1, with 7 bases identical to TRBD1. The CDR3 extends over 17 amino acids. The ends lost 3 bases at V and 0 bases at J; junction bases unmatched: 8. Germline V gives CDR1 LNHNV, CDR2 YYDKDF (reference sequence). This CDR3 is CATSRATGTISYNEQFF. CDR3 bases: TGTGCCACCAGCAGGGCGACAGGGACGATCTCCTACAATGAGCAGTTCTTC.

In its sample, this clone was seen once. This chain links TRBV2 with TRBJ1-2; 7 bases agree with TRBD1. The V gene end was trimmed by 6 bases and the J gene end by 5 bases; junction bases not matched to a gene: 12. Germline V lookup: CDR1 SNHLY, CDR2 FYNNEI. This CDR3 spans 15 amino acids. The CDR3: CASSVTGDLKYGYTF. DNA for the CDR3: TGTGCCAGCAGCGTCACAGGGGATCTTAAGTATGGCTACACCTTC.

The chain has TRBV5-4 and TRBJ2-2, with 16 positions matching TRBD2. Losses at the gene ends were 3 bases for V and 3 bases for J; bases not matched to a gene: 2. Germline-derived CDR1 and CDR2 are SGHNT and YYREEE (reference sequence). The CDR3 runs to 17 residues. The CDR3 reads CASSSGTSGRDTGELFF. CDR3 coding DNA: TGTGCCAGCAGCTCCGGGACTAGCGGGAGGGACACCGGGGAGCTGTTTTTT.

This clone was found a few times. The J gene is TRBJ1-4, the V gene TRBV5-1, with TRBD1 matching over 8 bases. The length of the CDR3 is 15 residues. The germline V gene has CDR1 SGHRS and CDR2 YFSETQ. V shed 1 base and J 6 bases; nucleotides not matched to a gene: 5. The CDR3 is CASSLFQGADEKLFF. In nucleotides, the CDR3 is TGCGCCAGCAGCTTGTTCCAGGGGGCGGATGAAAAACTGTTTTTT.

This chain uses TRBV27 with TRBJ2-5; 11 bases fit TRBD2. The CDR3 consists of 14 residues. Germline CDR1 reads MNHEY; CDR2 reads SMNVEV (reference sequence). V gave up 5 bases and J gave up 5 bases; unmatched junction bases: 4. CDR3 coding DNA: TGTGCCAGCAGTCCACTAGCGGGAGTTGAGACCCAGTACTTC. It specifies CASSPLAGVETQYF.

V gene TRBV19 combines with J gene TRBJ1-5; TRBD1 is a possible D gene (5 bases). Per the germline V gene, CDR1 is LNHDA and CDR2 is SQIVND (reference sequence). The CDR3 runs to 15 residues. V was trimmed by 4 bases and J by 0 bases, leaving 10 bases between them. The CDR3 nucleotides read TGTGCCAGTAGTACCGACAGCTATAGCAATCAGCCCCAGCATTTT. As protein: CASSTDSYSNQPQHF.

The table lists this clone with a few counts. The J gene is TRBJ1-1, the V gene TRBV20-1; D gene uncertain. Germline V CDR1 and CDR2: DFQATT, SNEGSKA (reference sequence). This CDR3 is 11 amino acids long. V gave up 8 bases and J gave up 1 base, with 8 bases separating them. CDR3 sequence reads: CSPTRNTEAFF. Here the CDR3 DNA reads TGCAGTCCCACAAGGAACACTGAAGCTTTCTTT.